This T cell receptor (beta chain) was obtained from a study of Graves' ophthalmopathy and Graves' hyperthyroidism. This clonotype appeared many times. The germline gives CDR1 LNHDA, CDR2 SQIVND (reference sequence). V lost 5 bases and J lost 7, with 11 bases in between. The CDR3 totals 12 residues. Transcripts of RNA were the source for amplifying TCR beta CDR3 regions. HTBI-primed first-round RT-PCR preceded second-round multiplex PCR. One entry per CDR3 protein results from TCRdb running MiXCR on the multiplex PCR reads. There are about 370,000 distinct CDR3 sequences in the sample; about 18% occur only once, and approximately 1.4% lies in the top ten.

The sample consisted of peripheral blood. The chain has TRBV19 and TRBJ1-1; D is undetermined. The sequence derives from a woman aged 18-30 years with Graves' ophthalmopathy. This CDR3 reads CASSGLVGEAFF. CDR3 bases: TGTGCCAGTAGTGGTCTCGTCGGTGAAGCTTTCTTT.